Here is one TCR beta chain with its context. What it binds is unknown. The V segment lost 6 bases and the J segment 7 bases; nucleotides outside the gene matches: 14. The CDR3 consists of 16 residues. Germline-derived CDR1 and CDR2 are MDHEN and SYDVKM. These data come from a study of cytomegalovirus exposure and HLA in healthy donors. Study findings and constraints: The authors listed approximately 150 TCR beta chains as cytomegalovirus-associated.

PCR was performed using 60 Vbeta and 13 Jbeta primers. Libraries were prepared by immunoSEQ multiplex PCR; TCRdb keeps only in-frame clonotypes and omits some of them. The table shows about 220,000 clones, with around 79% occurring only once. The chain has TRBV28 and TRBJ1-2, with 10 positions matching TRBD1. The material sequenced was PBMCs. The TCR was taken from a male donor in good health and CMV-seronegative. The CDR3 region is CASSRPSGQGFGGYTF. The CDR3 coding sequence is TGTGCCAGCAGCCGACCTTCGGGACAGGGGTTTGGTGGCTACACCTTC.